The 14 T cell receptor beta chains reported below all come from one sample, sequenced in a study of response to subunit inactivated influenza vaccine. One entry per CDR3 protein results from TCRdb running MiXCR on the RT-PCR reads. The sample comprises approximately 700,000 distinct CDR3 sequences, approximately 13% of which are singletons, and 6.5% to 8.5% rests with the top ten. The starting material was PBMCs from blood, obtained around two weeks before vaccination. These receptors all stem from a man between 45 and 60 years old who received an inactivated influenza vaccine.

This clonotype was counted between two and nine times. J is TRBJ2-1 and V is TRBV5-1; 11 bases line up with TRBD1. The CDR3 spans 16 residues. CDR1 is SGHRS and CDR2 is YFSETQ in the germline V gene. Losses at the gene ends were 3 bases for V and 3 bases for J; bases not matched to a gene: 5. The CDR3 region has the DNA TGCGCCAGCAGCTCTACCGGGACAGGGGGCTACAATGAGCAGTTCTTC. This encodes CASSSTGTGGYNEQFF.

The chain recombines TRBV9 with TRBJ2-5; 9 positions match TRBD1. The CDR3 is made up of 12 amino acids. Germline V CDR1 and CDR2: SGDLS, YYNGEE. V was clipped by 7 bases and J by 4 bases; unmatched bases: 2. The CDR3 region is CASGQGTETQYF. CDR3 coding DNA: TGTGCCAGCGGACAGGGGACAGAGACCCAGTACTTC.

At least ten counts were recorded for this clonotype. One end of the junction does not line up with germline, which may come from a read error. The chain uses TRBV7-2 and TRBJ2-2; perhaps TRBD2 as D (6 bases). The CDR3 covers 12 residues. The germline V gene encodes CDR1 SGHTA and CDR2 FQGNSA. CDR3: CASSPGAGELFF. In nucleotides, the CDR3 is TGCGCCAGCAGCCCGGGAGCCGGGGAGCTGTTTTTT.

The CDR3 loop reads CASSEGSNRPFF. The CDR3 DNA reads as TGTGCCAGCAGTGAAGGGTCCAATCGTCCGTTCTTC. The chain carries TRBV2 and TRBJ2-1; no reliable D call. Germline CDR1 reads SNHLY; CDR2 reads FYNNEI. The CDR3 length is 12 residues. V lost 1 base and J lost 15, with 13 bases in between.

The chain uses TRBV7-2 and TRBJ1-5, with D possibly being TRBD1 (5 bases). In germline, CDR1 is SGHTA, CDR2 FQGNSA. There are 15 residues in the CDR3. Trimming shortened V by 1 base and J by 0 bases, and 7 bases separated the two germline ends. Here the CDR3 DNA reads TGTGCCAGCAGCTTAGGGGGGTTTAGCAATCAGCCCCAGCATTTT. This sequence encodes CASSLGGFSNQPQHF.

This clonotype was counted only a few times. The chain recombines TRBV10-2 with TRBJ2-3, with 8 nucleotides matching TRBD2. Germline V CDR1 and CDR2: WSHSY, SAAADI. This CDR3 has 17 residues. V dropped 4 bases and J dropped 0; count of bases not matched to a gene: 9. CDR3 bases: TGCGCCAGCAGTGCTACATTAGCGGGATATAGCACAGATACGCAGTATTTT. Protein product: CASSATLAGYSTDTQYF.

This clonotype was observed a few times. The genes are TRBV7-9 and TRBJ2-2, with 10 nucleotides matching TRBD1. V was clipped by 5 bases and J by 7 bases; unmatched bases: 7. Germline CDR1 reads SEHNR; CDR2 reads FQNEAQ (reference sequence). This CDR3 region has 15 residues. The CDR3 here is CASSPGTGVDGELFF. In DNA, the CDR3 is TGTGCCAGCAGCCCCGGGACAGGGGTTGACGGGGAGCTGTTTTTT.

This clonotype was seen a handful of times. The V gene is TRBV15, the J gene TRBJ2-1; maybe TRBD2 (5 bases). Germline V gene lookup returns CDR1 LNHNV and CDR2 YYDKDF (reference sequence). This CDR3 spans 16 amino acids. V gave up 0 bases and J gave up 0 bases, with 9 bases separating them. In nucleotides, the CDR3 is TGTGCCACCAGCAGAGAGCGAGCGGACTCCTACAATGAGCAGTTCTTC. It encodes CATSRERADSYNEQFF.

J is TRBJ2-5 and V is TRBV28; 10 nucleotides align to TRBD2. V was clipped by 2 bases and J by 3 bases; unmatched bases: 6. The CDR3 loop spans 16 amino acids. From germline, CDR1 is MDHEN and CDR2 SYDVKM. The CDR3: CASSLGLAGAEETQYF. As DNA, the CDR3 is TGTGCCAGCAGTTTAGGCCTAGCGGGGGCCGAAGAGACCCAGTACTTC.

The rearrangement uses TRBV4-1 and TRBJ1-3; possible D gene TRBD1, 5 bases. CDR1 is MGHRA and CDR2 is YSYEKL in the germline V gene. V lost 0 bases, J lost 0 bases, and 12 bases lay in between. The CDR3 sequence is 17 residues long. This CDR3 reads CASSQDQTQASGNTIYF. The CDR3 nucleotides are TGCGCCAGCAGCCAAGATCAGACACAGGCCTCTGGAAACACCATATATTTT.

This clonotype was recorded a few times. The rearrangement joins TRBV7-2 to TRBJ2-7; 11 nucleotides match TRBD2. Germline CDR1 reads SGHTA; CDR2 reads FQGNSA. This CDR3 comprises 14 residues. V lost 5 bases to trimming and J lost 4 bases; unmatched junction nucleotides: 4. The DNA of the CDR3 is TGTGCCAGCAGCCTGTGGACTAGCGGGTACGAGCAGTACTTC. Protein: CASSLWTSGYEQYF.

The chain links TRBV7-2 to TRBJ2-4; D is unresolved. Trimming took 5 bases from V and 6 from J, leaving 17 bases between them. The V gene's germline CDR1 is SGHTA and CDR2 FQGNSA. The CDR3 is made up of 15 amino acids. The CDR3: CASSAAGGWGNIQYF. DNA for the CDR3: TGTGCCAGCAGCGCAGCCGGTGGATGGGGAAACATTCAGTACTTC.

The J gene is TRBJ2-1, the V gene TRBV6-5, with TRBD2 as a possible D gene (7 bases). V was pared by 2 bases and J by 7 bases, with 12 bases between. The CDR3 loop spans 14 amino acids. Germline-derived CDR1 and CDR2 are MNHEY and SVGAGI. CDR3 in DNA: TGTGCCAGCAGTTACCGGGGGGCGCTTAATGAGCAGTTCTTC. It specifies CASSYRGALNEQFF.

The chain combines TRBV9 with TRBJ2-1, with 15 bases matching TRBD2. The CDR3 covers 15 residues. V shed 5 bases and J 7 bases; nucleotides not matched to a gene: 4. In germline, CDR1 is SGDLS, CDR2 YYNGEE. In DNA form, the CDR3 reads TGTGCCAGCAGGGCCGGGACTAGCGGGAGGAATGAGCAGTTCTTC. It encodes CASRAGTSGRNEQFF.